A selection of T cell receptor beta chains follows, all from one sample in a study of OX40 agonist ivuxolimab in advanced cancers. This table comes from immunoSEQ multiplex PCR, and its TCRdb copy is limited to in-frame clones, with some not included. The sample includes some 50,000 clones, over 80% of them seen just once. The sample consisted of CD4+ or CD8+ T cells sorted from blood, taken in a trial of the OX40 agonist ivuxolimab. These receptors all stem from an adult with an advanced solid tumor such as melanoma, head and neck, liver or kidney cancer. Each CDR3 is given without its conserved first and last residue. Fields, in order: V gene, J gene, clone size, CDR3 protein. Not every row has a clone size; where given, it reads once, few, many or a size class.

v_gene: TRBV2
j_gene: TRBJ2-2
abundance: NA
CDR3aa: ASRVTSIAGELF

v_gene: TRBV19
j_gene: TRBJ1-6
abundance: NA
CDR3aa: ASSPLLQGDNSPLH

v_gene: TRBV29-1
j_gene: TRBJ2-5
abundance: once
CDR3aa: SVDGGPGTGSQETQY

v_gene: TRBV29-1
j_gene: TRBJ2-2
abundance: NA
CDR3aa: SVGQPDTGELF

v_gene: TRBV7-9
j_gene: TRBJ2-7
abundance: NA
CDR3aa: ASSLDAGVSYEQY

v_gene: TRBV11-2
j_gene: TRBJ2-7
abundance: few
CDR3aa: ASSLDRSNYEQY

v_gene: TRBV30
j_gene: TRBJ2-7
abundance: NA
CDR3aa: AWSVGYVPYEQY

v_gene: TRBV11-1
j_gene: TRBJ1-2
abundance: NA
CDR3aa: ASSSAPLHYGYT

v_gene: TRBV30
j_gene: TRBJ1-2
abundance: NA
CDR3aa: AWSAWTVPLDYGYT

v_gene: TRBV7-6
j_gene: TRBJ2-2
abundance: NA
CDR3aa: ASSLAHLTGELF

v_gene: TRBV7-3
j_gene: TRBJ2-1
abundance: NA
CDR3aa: ASSFGLAGIQNEQF

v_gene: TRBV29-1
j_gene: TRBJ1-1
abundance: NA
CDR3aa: SVGDRGNTEAF

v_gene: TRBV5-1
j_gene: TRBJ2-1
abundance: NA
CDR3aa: ASSAGLAVYNEQF

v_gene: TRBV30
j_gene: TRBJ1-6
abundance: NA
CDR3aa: AWGRNSPLH

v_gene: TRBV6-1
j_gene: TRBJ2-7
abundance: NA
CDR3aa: ASSAVGGHYEQY

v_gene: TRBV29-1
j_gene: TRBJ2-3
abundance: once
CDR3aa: SVEGQAVDTQY

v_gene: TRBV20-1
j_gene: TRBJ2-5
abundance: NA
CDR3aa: SATPQETQY

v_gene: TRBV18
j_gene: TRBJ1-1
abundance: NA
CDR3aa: ASSPGAMNTEAF

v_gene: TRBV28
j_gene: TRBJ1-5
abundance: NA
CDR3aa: ASSLARGLNQPQH

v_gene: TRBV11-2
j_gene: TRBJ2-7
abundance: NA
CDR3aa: ASSVLKRDPLSSYEQY

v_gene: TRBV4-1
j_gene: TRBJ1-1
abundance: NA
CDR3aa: ASSQDPPTGGDPEAF

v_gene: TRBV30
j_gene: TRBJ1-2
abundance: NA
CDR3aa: AWDRSFDYGYT